This T cell receptor (beta chain) was profiled in a study of molecular identifiers for immune sequencing clone quantification. Every naive CD8 library was made from between roughly 20,000 and 1,000,000 sorted cells with 10%, 30% or 50% RNA. This clonotype has at least ten counts. Its target is unknown. Study results and limitations: For effector cells, clones above 20 RNA copies held over 97% of molecules; for naive cells, under 1%.

Trimming took off 2 bases at V and 7 bases at J, with 12 bases between the two ends. The germline CDR1 and CDR2 sequences are MNHEY and SVGEGT. The CDR3 has 14 amino acids. TCRdb re-called the PCR reads through MiXCR, storing one row per CDR3 protein. The table shows about 35,000 distinct CDR3 sequences, with about 19% occurring only once. The clonotype was recovered from a human donor in good health. Some libraries in this study had Jurkat cell RNA spiked in. The chain couples TRBV6-2 or TRBV6-3 to TRBJ2-1, with unresolved D. Sequencing used naive CD8+ T cells from blood, with Jurkat cell RNA spiked in. Noted subset: FACS-sorted CD8+CD4-CCR7+CD45RA+ naive T cells. CDR3 coding DNA: TGTGCCAGCAGTTACCTCGTAATAGGAAATGAGCAGTTCTTC. It is translated as CASSYLVIGNEQFF.